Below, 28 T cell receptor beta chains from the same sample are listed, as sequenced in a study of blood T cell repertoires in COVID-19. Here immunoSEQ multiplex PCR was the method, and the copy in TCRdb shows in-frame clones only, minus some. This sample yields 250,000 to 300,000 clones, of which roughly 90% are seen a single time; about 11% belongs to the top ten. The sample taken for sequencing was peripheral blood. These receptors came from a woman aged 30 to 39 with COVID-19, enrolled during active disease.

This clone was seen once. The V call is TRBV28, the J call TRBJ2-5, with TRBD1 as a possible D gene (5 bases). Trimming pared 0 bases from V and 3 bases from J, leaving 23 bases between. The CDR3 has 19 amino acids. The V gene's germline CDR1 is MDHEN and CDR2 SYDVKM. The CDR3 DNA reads TGTGCCAGCAGTTTATGGTATAGGACCAGGGCCCGGAAGGAAGAGACCCAGTACTTC. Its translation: CASSLWYRTRARKEETQYF.

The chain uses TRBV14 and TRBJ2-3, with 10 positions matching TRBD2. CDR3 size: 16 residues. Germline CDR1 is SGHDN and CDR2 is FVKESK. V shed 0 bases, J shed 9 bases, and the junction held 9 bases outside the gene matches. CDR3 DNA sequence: TGTGCCAGCAGCCAAGATTTCTCAGCGGGAGGGTTGACGCAGTATTTT. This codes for CASSQDFSAGGLTQYF.

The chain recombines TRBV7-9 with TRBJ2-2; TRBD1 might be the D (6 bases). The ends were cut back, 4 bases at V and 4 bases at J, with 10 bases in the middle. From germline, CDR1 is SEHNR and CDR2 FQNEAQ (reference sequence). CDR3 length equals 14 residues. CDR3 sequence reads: CASSSQGVTGELFF. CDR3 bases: TGTGCCAGCAGCTCACAGGGAGTCACCGGGGAGCTGTTTTTT.

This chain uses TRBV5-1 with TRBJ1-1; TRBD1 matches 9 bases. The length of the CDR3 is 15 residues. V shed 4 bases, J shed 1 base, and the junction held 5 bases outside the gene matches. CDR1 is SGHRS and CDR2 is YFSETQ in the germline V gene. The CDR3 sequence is CASSLPTGGNTEAFF. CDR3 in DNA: TGCGCCAGCAGCCTACCGACAGGGGGGAACACTGAAGCTTTCTTT.

The CDR3 spells CASSQLAGGGTDTQYF. CDR3 in DNA: TGTGCCAGCAGCCAACTAGCGGGAGGAGGCACAGATACGCAGTATTTT. This chain links TRBV7-9 with TRBJ2-3; TRBD2 matches 12 bases. The germline gives CDR1 SEHNR, CDR2 FQNEAQ (reference sequence). V gave up 5 bases and J gave up 1 base; unmatched junction bases: 4. The length of the CDR3 is 16 residues. The whole variable domain, filled in from reference TRBV7-9 and TRBJ2-3, reads DTGVSQNPRHKITKRGQNVTFRCDPISEHNRLYWYRQTLGQGPEFLTYFQNEAQLEKSRLLSDRFSAERPKGSFSTLEIQRTEQGDSAMYLCASSQLAGGGTDTQYFGPGTRLTVL.

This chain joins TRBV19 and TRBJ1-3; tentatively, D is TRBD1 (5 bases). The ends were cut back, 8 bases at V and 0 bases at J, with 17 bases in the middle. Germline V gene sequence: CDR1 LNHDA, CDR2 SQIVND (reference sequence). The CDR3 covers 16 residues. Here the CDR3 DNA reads TGTGCCAGTTTCGGTACAGGCCTGAGCTCTGGAAACACCATATATTTT. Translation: CASFGTGLSSGNTIYF. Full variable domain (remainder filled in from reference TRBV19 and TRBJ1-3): DGGITQSPKYLFRKEGQNVTLSCEQNLNHDAMYWYRQDPGQGLRLIYYSQIVNDFQKGDIAEGYSVSREKKESFPLTVTSAQKNPTAFYLCASFGTGLSSGNTIYFGEGSWLTVV.

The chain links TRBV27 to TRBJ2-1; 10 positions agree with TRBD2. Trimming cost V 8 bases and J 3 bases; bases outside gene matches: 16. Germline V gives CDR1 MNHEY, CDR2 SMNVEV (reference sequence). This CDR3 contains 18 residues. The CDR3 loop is CASQQGLATTGGYNEQFF. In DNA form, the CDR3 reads TGTGCCAGCCAACAGGGACTAGCGACAACCGGGGGCTACAATGAGCAGTTCTTC.

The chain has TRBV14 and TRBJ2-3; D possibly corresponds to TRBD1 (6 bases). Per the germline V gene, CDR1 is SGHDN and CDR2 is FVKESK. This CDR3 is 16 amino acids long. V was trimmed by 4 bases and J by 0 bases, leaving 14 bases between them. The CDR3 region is CASSRTGPPSTDTQYF. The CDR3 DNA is TGTGCCAGCAGCCGAACAGGGCCCCCTAGCACAGATACGCAGTATTTT.

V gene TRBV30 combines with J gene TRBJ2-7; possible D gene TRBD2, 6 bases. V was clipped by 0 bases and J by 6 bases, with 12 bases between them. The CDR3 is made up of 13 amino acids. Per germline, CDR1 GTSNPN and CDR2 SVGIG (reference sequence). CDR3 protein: CAWSVYGGSEQYF. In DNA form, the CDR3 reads TGTGCCTGGAGTGTATATGGGGGGAGCGAGCAGTACTTC.

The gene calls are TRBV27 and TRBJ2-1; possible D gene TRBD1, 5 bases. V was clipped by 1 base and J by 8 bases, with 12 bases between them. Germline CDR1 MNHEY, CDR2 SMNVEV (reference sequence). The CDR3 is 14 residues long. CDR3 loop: CASSLLGQVYEQFF. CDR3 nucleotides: TGTGCCAGCAGTTTATTGGGGCAGGTCTATGAGCAGTTCTTC.

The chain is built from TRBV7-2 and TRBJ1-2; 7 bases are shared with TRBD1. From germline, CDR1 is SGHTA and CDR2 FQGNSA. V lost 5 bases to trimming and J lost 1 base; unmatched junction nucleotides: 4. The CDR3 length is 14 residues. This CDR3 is CASSLTGFNYGYTF. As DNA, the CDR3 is TGTGCCAGCAGCCTGACAGGGTTTAACTATGGCTACACCTTC.

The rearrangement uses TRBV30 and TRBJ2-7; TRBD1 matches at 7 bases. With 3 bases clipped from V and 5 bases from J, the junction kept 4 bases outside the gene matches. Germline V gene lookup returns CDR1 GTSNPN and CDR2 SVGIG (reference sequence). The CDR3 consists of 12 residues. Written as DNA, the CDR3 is TGTGCCTGGAGGTACAGGGGCAACGAGCAGTACTTC. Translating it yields CAWRYRGNEQYF.

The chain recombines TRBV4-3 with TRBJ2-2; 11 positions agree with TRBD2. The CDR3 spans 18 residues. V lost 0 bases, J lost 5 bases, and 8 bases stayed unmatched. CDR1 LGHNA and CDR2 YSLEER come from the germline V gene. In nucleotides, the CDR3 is TGCGCCAGCAGCCAAGATGGCCTAGCGGGAGGTGCTACCGGGGAGCTGTTTTTT. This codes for CASSQDGLAGGATGELFF.

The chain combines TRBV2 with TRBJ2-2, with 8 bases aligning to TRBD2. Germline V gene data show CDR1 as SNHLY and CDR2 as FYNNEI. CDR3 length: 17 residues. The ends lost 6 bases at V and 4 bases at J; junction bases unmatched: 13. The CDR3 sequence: CASSKTLAGTPTGELFF. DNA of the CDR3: TGTGCCAGCAGCAAAACCCTAGCGGGTACTCCCACCGGGGAGCTGTTTTTT.

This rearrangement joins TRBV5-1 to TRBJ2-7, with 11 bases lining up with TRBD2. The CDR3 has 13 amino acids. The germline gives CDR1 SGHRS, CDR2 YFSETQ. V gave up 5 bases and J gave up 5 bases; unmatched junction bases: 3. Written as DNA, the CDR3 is TGCGCCAGCAGTCTGACTAGCGGGAACGAGCAGTACTTC. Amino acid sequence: CASSLTSGNEQYF.

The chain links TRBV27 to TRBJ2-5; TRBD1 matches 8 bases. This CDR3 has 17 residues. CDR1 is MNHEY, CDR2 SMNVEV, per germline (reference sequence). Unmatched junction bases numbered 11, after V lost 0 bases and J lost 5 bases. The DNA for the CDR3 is TGTGCCAGCAGTTTATCGCTTGGGACAGGCCCGCGGGAGACCCAGTACTTC. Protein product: CASSLSLGTGPRETQYF.

CDR3 bases: TGTGCCAGCTCACCAAAAGCTAACACTGAAGCTTTCTTT. Protein sequence: CASSPKANTEAFF. V gene TRBV18 combines with J gene TRBJ1-1; no reliable D call. The germline V gene encodes CDR1 KGHSH and CDR2 LQKENI. Deletions cut 2 bases from V and 2 bases from J, with 6 bases between. The CDR3 is 13 residues long.

As DNA, the CDR3 is TGTGCCAGCAGCTTAGCGGGGACAGTGGGAGCTTTCTTT. It codes for CASSLAGTVGAFF. The gene calls are TRBV7-2 and TRBJ1-1, with 7 bases aligning to TRBD1. CDR1 and CDR2 (germline): SGHTA, FQGNSA. This CDR3 spans 13 amino acids. The V segment lost 0 bases and the J segment 10 bases; nucleotides outside the gene matches: 5. Full variable domain (rest looked up from reference TRBV7-2 and TRBJ1-1): GAGVSQSPSNKVTEKGKDVELRCDPISGHTALYWYRQSLGQGLEFLIYFQGNSAPDKSGLPSDRFSAERTGGSVSTLTIQRTQQEDSAVYLCASSLAGTVGAFFGQGTRLTVV.

In DNA, the CDR3 is TGCAGCGTGGGACCGGGACAGTTCTCGGATACGCAGTATTTT. It yields the protein CSVGPGQFSDTQYF. The J gene is TRBJ2-3, the V gene TRBV29-1; TRBD1 matches 7 bases. The length of the CDR3 is 14 residues. V gave up 6 bases and J gave up 6 bases; unmatched junction bases: 12. Germline CDR1 SQVTM, CDR2 ANQGSEA.

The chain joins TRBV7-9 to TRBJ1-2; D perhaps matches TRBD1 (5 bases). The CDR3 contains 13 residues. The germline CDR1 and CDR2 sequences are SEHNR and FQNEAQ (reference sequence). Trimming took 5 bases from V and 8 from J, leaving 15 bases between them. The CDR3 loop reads CASSTAQVGGYTF. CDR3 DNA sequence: TGTGCCAGCAGCACGGCACAGGTCGGAGGCTACACCTTC. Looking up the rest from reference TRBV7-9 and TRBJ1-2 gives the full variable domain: DTGVSQNPRHKITKRGQNVTFRCDPISEHNRLYWYRQTLGQGPEFLTYFQNEAQLEKSRLLSDRFSAERPKGSFSTLEIQRTEQGDSAMYLCASSTAQVGGYTFGSGTRLTVV.

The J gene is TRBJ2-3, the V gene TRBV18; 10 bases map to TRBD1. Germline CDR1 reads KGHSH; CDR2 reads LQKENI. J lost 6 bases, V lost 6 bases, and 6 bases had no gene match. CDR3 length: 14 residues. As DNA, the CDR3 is TGTGCCAGCTCGCCAGGGACAGGGGTGGATACGCAGTATTTT. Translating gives CASSPGTGVDTQYF.

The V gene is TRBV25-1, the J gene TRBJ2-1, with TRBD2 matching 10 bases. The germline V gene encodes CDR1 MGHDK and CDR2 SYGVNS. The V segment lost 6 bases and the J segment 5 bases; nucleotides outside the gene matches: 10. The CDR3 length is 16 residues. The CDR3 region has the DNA TGTGCCAGCAGCCTGGGTCGACTAGCGGGCGACAATGAGCAGTTCTTC. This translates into CASSLGRLAGDNEQFF.

CDR3 DNA sequence: TGTGCCAGTAGTCCGGGACAGGGGCCTAATGAAAAACTGTTTTTT. Translation: CASSPGQGPNEKLFF. The rearrangement uses TRBV19 and TRBJ1-4; TRBD1 aligns across 10 bases. Germline trimming cut 5 bases from V and 3 bases from J; bases unmatched to any gene: 3. CDR3 length equals 15 residues. CDR1 is LNHDA, CDR2 SQIVND, per germline (reference sequence).

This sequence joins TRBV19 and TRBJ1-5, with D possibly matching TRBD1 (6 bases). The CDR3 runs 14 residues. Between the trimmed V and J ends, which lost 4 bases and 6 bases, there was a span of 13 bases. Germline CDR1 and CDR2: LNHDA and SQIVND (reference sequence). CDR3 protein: CASSNNGGGQPQHF. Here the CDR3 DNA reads TGTGCCAGTAGTAATAATGGGGGCGGTCAGCCCCAGCATTTT.

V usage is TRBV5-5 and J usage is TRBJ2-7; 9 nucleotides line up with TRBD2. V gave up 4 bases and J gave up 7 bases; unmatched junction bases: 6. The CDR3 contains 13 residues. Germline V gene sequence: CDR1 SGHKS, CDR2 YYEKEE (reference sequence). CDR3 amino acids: CASSPSSGAEQYF. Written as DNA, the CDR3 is TGTGCCAGCAGCCCGTCTAGCGGGGCAGAGCAGTACTTC.

The CDR3 nucleotides are TGTGCCAGCAGTTCCCGAGGGCCACCCCTCCACTTT. Translating gives CASSSRGPPLHF. This chain joins TRBV28 and TRBJ1-6; no firm D call. Trimming left V 4 bases short and J 11 bases short, with 9 bases between. The germline V gene encodes CDR1 MDHEN and CDR2 SYDVKM. The CDR3 runs to 12 residues.

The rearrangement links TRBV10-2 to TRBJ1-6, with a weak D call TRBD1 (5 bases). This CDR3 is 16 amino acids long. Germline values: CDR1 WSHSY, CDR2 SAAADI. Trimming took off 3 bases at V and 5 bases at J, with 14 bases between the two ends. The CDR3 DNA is TGCGCCAGCAGTGATGGAGGGGAAGCCGATAATTCACCCCTCCACTTT. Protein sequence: CASSDGGEADNSPLHF.

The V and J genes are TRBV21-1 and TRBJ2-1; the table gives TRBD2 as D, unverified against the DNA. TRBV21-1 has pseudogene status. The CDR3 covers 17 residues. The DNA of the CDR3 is TGTGCCAGCAGCAAAGATGAGGGAGCCCCCCCCTACAATGAGCAGTTCTTC. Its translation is CASSKDEGAPPYNEQFF.